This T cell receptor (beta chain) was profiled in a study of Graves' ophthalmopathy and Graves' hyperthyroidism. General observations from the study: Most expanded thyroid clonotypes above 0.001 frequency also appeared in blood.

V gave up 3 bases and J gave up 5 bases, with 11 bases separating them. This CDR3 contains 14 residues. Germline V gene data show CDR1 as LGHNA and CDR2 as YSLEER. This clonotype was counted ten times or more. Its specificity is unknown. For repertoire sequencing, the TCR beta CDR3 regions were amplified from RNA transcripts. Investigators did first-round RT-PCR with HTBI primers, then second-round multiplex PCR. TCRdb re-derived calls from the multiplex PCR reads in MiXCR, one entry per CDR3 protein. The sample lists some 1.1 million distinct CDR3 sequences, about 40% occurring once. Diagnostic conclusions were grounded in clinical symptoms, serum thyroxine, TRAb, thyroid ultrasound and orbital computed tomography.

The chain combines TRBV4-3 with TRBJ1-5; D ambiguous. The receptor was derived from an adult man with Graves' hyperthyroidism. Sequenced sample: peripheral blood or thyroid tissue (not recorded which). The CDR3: CASSHGIGDQPQHF. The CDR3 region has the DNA TGCGCCAGCAGCCATGGTATTGGGGATCAGCCCCAGCATTTT.